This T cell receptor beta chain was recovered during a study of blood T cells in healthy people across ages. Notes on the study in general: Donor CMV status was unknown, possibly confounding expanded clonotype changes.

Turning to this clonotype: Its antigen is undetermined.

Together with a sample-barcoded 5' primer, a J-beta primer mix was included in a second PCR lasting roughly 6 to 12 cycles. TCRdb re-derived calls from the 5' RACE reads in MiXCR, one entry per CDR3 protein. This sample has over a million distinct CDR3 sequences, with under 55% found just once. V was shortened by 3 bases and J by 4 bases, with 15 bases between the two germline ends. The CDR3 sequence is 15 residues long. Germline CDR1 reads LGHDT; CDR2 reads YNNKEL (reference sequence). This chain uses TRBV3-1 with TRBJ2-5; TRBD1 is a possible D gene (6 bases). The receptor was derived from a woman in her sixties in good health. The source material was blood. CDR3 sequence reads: CASSQGTGIAETQYF. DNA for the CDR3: TGTGCCAGCAGCCAGGGAACAGGGATTGCAGAGACCCAGTACTTC.